The rows below give T cell receptor beta chains drawn from one sample of a study of T cell repertoires in cytomegalovirus infection. TCRdb reprocessed the reads with MiXCR, giving one entry per CDR3 protein. The sample carries roughly 200,000 distinct CDR3 sequences, about 18% recorded once. The sample consisted of CD8+ T cells from PBMCs. These receptors all come from a human donor in good health (CMV status not recorded). Some clones in this sample may be carry-over from other donors' samples. The CDR3 runs from the conserved cysteine through the conserved F or W. The order of the fields is J gene, V gene, D gene, clone size, CDR3 protein, CDR3 DNA. A D gene is named only where the DNA matches it firmly. The size of a clone is reported for some rows only, either as once, few or many, or as a class for expanded clones.

>TRBJ2-4|TRBV2|TRBD1|.
CATETGENIQYF
TGTGCCACAGAGACAGGGGAAAACATTCAGTACTTC
>TRBJ1-2|TRBV28|.|.
CASSPSYWRGTRYGYTF
TGTGCCAGCAGCCCCTCTTATTGGAGGGGAACGCGCTATGGCTACACCTTC
>TRBJ2-2|TRBV6-5|TRBD1|few
CASSPGTGTTGELFF
TGTGCCAGCAGTCCCGGGACAGGGACCACCGGGGAGCTGTTTTTT
>TRBJ2-2|TRBV27|.|few
CASSFERELFAGELFF
TGTGCCAGCAGTTTTGAAAGGGAATTATTCGCCGGGGAGCTGTTTTTT
>TRBJ1-5|TRBV6-2/TRBV6-3|TRBD1|.
CASSPWTGGDQPQHF
TGTGCCAGCAGTCCCTGGACAGGGGGGGATCAGCCCCAGCATTTT
>TRBJ2-7|TRBV7-9|.|few
CASSPEDRGSYEQYF
TGTGCCAGCAGCCCCGAGGATAGGGGGAGTTACGAGCAGTACTTC
>TRBJ2-5|TRBV11-2|.|few
CASSSTLYQETQYF
TGTGCCAGCAGCTCCACATTGTACCAAGAGACCCAGTACTTC
>TRBJ2-1|TRBV6-2/TRBV6-3|.|.
CASSYQDYNEQFF
TGTGCCAGCAGTTACCAGGACTACAATGAGCAGTTCTTC
>TRBJ1-4|TRBV6-6|TRBD1|few
CASSLVGGDEKLFF
TGTGCCAGCAGTTTGGTAGGGGGCGATGAAAAACTGTTTTTT
>TRBJ2-7|TRBV10-3|TRBD1|.
CAIKTGDSYEQYF
TGTGCCATCAAGACAGGGGACTCCTACGAGCAGTACTTC
>TRBJ2-7|TRBV10-3|.|.
CAISDQTRYSYEQYF
TGTGCCATCAGTGATCAGACGCGGTACTCCTACGAGCAGTACTTC
>TRBJ2-5|TRBV2|.|.
CASSELTVQETQYF
TGTGCCAGCAGTGAACTCACAGTTCAAGAGACCCAGTACTTC
>TRBJ2-3|TRBV28|.|medium-sized
CASSLLGGLDTQYF
TGTGCCAGCAGTTTACTGGGGGGCCTAGATACGCAGTATTTT
>TRBJ2-1|TRBV7-2|TRBD2|many
CASSDRTSGGYEQFF
TGTGCCAGCAGCGACCGGACTAGCGGGGGCTATGAGCAGTTCTTC
>TRBJ2-7|TRBV12-3/TRBV12-4|TRBD1|few
CASSSGTASYEQYF
TGTGCCAGCAGTTCTGGGACAGCCTCCTACGAGCAGTACTTC
>TRBJ2-7|TRBV20-1|.|few
CSARPRGSYEQYF
TGCAGTGCTAGACCCAGGGGCTCCTACGAGCAGTACTTC
>TRBJ2-1|TRBV7-9|TRBD1|many
CASSWPGQGKFEQFF
TGTGCCAGCAGCTGGCCGGGACAGGGGAAGTTCGAGCAGTTCTTC
>TRBJ1-1|TRBV12-3/TRBV12-4|TRBD1|.
CASSPGQVSTEAFF
TGTGCCAGCAGCCCGGGACAGGTGTCGACTGAAGCTTTCTTT
>TRBJ2-5|TRBV7-2|.|few
CASSLDFGDAKREETQYF
TGTGCCAGCAGCTTAGATTTTGGGGACGCGAAGAGAGAAGAGACCCAGTACTTC
>TRBJ1-4|TRBV28|TRBD1|.
CASSFGTGWRETNEKLFF
TGTGCCAGCAGTTTCGGGACAGGGTGGCGTGAAACTAATGAAAAACTGTTTTTT
>TRBJ2-7|TRBV7-9|TRBD1|many
CASSLPTGEWYF
TGTGCCAGCAGCTTACCTACAGGGGAGTGGTACTTC
>TRBJ2-7|TRBV4-2|TRBD2|few
CASSQGISGGTYEQYF
TGTGCCAGCAGCCAAGGGATTAGCGGGGGGACCTACGAGCAGTACTTC